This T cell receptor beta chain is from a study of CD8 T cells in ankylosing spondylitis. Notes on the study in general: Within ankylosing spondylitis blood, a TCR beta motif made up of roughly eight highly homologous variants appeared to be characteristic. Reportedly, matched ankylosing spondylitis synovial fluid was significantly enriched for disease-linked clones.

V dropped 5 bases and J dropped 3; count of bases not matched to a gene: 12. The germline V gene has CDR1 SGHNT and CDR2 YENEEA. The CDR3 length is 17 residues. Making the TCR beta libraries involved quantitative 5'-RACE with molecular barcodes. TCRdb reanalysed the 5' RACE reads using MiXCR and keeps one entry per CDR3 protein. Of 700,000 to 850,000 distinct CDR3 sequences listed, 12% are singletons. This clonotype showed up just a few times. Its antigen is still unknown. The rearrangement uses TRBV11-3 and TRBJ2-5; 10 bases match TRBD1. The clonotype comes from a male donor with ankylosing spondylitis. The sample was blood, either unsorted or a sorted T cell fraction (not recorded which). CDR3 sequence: CASSPGWGGTGEETQYF. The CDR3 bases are TGTGCCAGCAGCCCCGGTTGGGGTGGGACAGGGGAAGAGACCCAGTACTTC.